These 31 T cell receptor beta chains were all obtained from the same sample, sequenced in a study of CD8+ T cells in alopecia areata. The authors extracted RNA and reverse transcribed it into cDNA as the sequencing template. The repertoire was sequenced with immunoSEQ multiplex PCR; TCRdb's copy has only in-frame clones and lacks some. The sample has around 100,000 clones, none seen only once. The sequenced sample consisted of lesional skin. These receptors were taken from a C3H/HeJ mouse with alopecia areata. The strain is characterized by the MHC haplotype H2-k.

As concerns this clone: Gene names and germline match the mouse. From the germline J gene comes the end of the CDR3, since the read stops 4 residues before it. The chain uses TRBV16 and TRBJ2-7; 13 nucleotides match TRBD2. Germline V CDR1 and CDR2: SGHSA, FRNQAP. Germline trimming cut 3 bases from V and 3 bases from J; bases unmatched to any gene: 5. The CDR3 spans 16 residues. CDR3 bases read: TGTGCAAGCAGCTTCCCCGGGACTGGGGGGGTCTAT. This sequence encodes CASSFPGTGGVY. The whole CDR3 protein is CASSFPGTGGVYEQYF.

With regard to this clone: These gene names are mouse names. Sequencing ends 4 residues short of the CDR3 end; the germline J gene provides the rest. This chain joins TRBV19 and TRBJ2-5, with 12 bases fitting TRBD2. Germline values: CDR1 FNHDT, CDR2 SITEND (reference sequence). This CDR3 contains 15 residues. CDR3 residues: CASSIPGTGGDTQYF. The CDR3 bases that were read are TGTGCCAGCAGTATTCCAGGGACTGGGGGGGAC.

The table lists this clone with a few counts. Gene names are the mouse ones. The CDR3 goes on 4 residues after the read ends, and that part is filled in from the germline J gene. The J gene is TRBJ1-1, the V gene TRBV13-1; D may be TRBD1 (5 bases). Germline V gene lookup returns CDR1 NSHNY and CDR2 SYGAGN. V was pared by 5 bases and J by 4 bases, with 9 bases between. CDR3 length: 12 amino acids. The DNA read from the CDR3 is TGTGCCAGCAGCAGGGATACCACA. It encodes CASSRDTT. In full, the CDR3 is CASSRDTTEVFF.

The table lists this clone with a few counts. Gene names follow the mouse nomenclature. Read coverage stops 4 residues before the CDR3 terminus; the germline J gene supplies the remainder. This sequence joins TRBV13-3 and TRBJ2-4, with 10 bases matching TRBD2. This CDR3 spans 15 amino acids. Per the germline V gene, CDR1 is NNHDY and CDR2 is SYVADS. The part of the CDR3 DNA that was read is TGTGCCAGCAGTGATTCTGGGGGGGCGCCTAAC. Translated: CASSDSGGAPN. The whole CDR3 region reads CASSDSGGAPNTLYF.

About this clone itself: Gene labels here are mouse ones. CDR3 in amino acids: CASSREQGANERLFF. The sequenced CDR3 bases are TGTGCTAGCAGTAGAGAGCAGGGTGCCAACGAA. The chain carries TRBV17 and TRBJ1-4; TRBD1 might be the D (5 bases). Read sequence stops 4 residues before the CDR3 end, and the germline J gene provides the missing end. The CDR3 is made up of 15 amino acids. Trimming removed 0 bases from V and 3 bases from J, with 8 bases in between. CDR1 and CDR2 from the germline V gene are MNHDT and YYDKIL. Complete variable domain (other parts from reference TRBV17 and TRBJ1-4): DTTVKQNPRYKLARVGKPVNLICSQTMNHDTMYWYQKKPNQAPKLLLFYYDKILNREADTFEKFQSSRPNNSFCSLYIGSAGLEYSAMYLCASSREQGANERLFFGHGTKLSVL.

As concerns this clone: Gene names and germline match the mouse. Read sequence stops 4 residues before the CDR3 end, and the germline J gene provides the missing end. V and J are TRBV1 and TRBJ2-3; D gene unclear. Germline V lookup: CDR1 NSQYPW, CDR2 LRSPGD (reference sequence). The CDR3 is 16 residues long. Trimming took off 0 bases at V and 0 bases at J, with 10 bases between the two ends. CDR3 protein: CTCSADAGSSAETLYF. The DNA read from the CDR3 is TGCACCTGCAGTGCAGATGCAGGATCTAGTGCAGAA. The full variable domain, with the rest looked up from reference TRBV1 and TRBJ2-3, is VTLLEQNPRWRLVPRGQAVNLRCILKNSQYPWMSWYQQDLQKQLQWLFTLRSPGDKEVKSLPGADYLATRVTDTELRLQVANMSQGRTLYCTCSADAGSSAETLYFGSGTRLTVL.

This clone was detected a few times. Translating the DNA gives a protein that differs from the TCRdb entry at residue 12; the protein shown here is that DNA translation. The gene symbols are mouse symbols. The read finishes 3 residues shy of the CDR3 end, and the germline J gene is used to complete it. This chain links TRBV13-1 with TRBJ1-6; D is ambiguous. TRBJ1-6 has ORF status, its function being uncertain. The germline V and J ends were trimmed by 0 bases and 5 bases, with 9 bases remaining between them. The CDR3 consists of 15 residues. CDR1 and CDR2 from the germline V gene are NSHNY and SYGAGN. The DNA read from the CDR3 is TGTGCCAGCAGTGATGCCACAAATGATAATTCGCCC. This codes for CASSDATNDNSP. The complete CDR3 sequence is CASSDATNDNSPLYF.

This clone was seen many times. The gene names given are mouse names. From the germline J gene comes the end of the CDR3, since the read stops 4 residues before it. The chain is built from TRBV13-3 and TRBJ2-1, with a possible D match to TRBD1 (6 bases). Per germline, CDR1 NNHDY and CDR2 SYVADS. With 3 bases removed from V and 1 base from J, the gap between germline ends came to 11 bases. This CDR3 has 15 amino acids. CDR3 DNA, as far as it was read: TGTGCCAGCAGTGCCGGGACAAAAAACTATGCT. Protein: CASSAGTKNYA. The CDR3, in full, reads CASSAGTKNYAEQFF.

For this clone: The genes are named according to mouse. With the read ending 4 residues before the CDR3 end, the germline J gene is used to fill in that end. V gene TRBV1 combines with J gene TRBJ2-3; D is ambiguous. V gave up 8 bases and J gave up 0 bases, with 9 bases separating them. CDR1 and CDR2 from the germline V gene are NSQYPW and LRSPGD (reference sequence). This CDR3 has 13 residues. The part of the CDR3 DNA that was read is TGCACCTGCTCAGAGACTAGTGCAGAA. It codes for CTCSETSAE. The CDR3 as a whole reads CTCSETSAETLYF.

There are a few counts of this clone. Mouse gene names apply. Read coverage stops 4 residues before the CDR3 terminus; the germline J gene supplies the remainder. The chain combines TRBV17 with TRBJ2-5, with TRBD2 matching over 13 bases. After removal of 6 bases from V and 3 bases from J, the junction contained 3 bases not matched to a gene. The CDR3 length is 15 residues. Germline CDR1 MNHDT, CDR2 YYDKIL. The CDR3 spells CASSPGLGGQDTQYF. The sequenced CDR3 bases are TGTGCTAGCAGCCCGGGACTGGGGGGGCAAGAC.

In its sample, this clone was seen a few times. Genes and germline come from the mouse. The read comes to an end 4 residues before the CDR3 does, leaving the germline J gene to fill in the end. This chain joins TRBV13-3 and TRBJ2-1; TRBD1 aligns across 7 bases. In germline, CDR1 is NNHDY, CDR2 SYVADS. The CDR3 has 13 amino acids. The part of the CDR3 DNA that was read is TGTGCCAGCAGTGAAACAGGGGAAGCT. The encoded protein is CASSETGEA. The whole CDR3 sequence reads CASSETGEAEQFF.

This clone has only a few counts. The listed genes are named as in mouse. Sequencing ends 4 residues short of the CDR3 end; the germline J gene provides the rest. The rearrangement uses TRBV13-2 and TRBJ2-5; TRBD2 might be the D (7 bases). Germline CDR1 NNHNN, CDR2 SYGAGS (reference sequence). The CDR3 has 15 amino acids. Incomplete CDR3 DNA: TGTGCCAGCGGTGCCGGGGGGCTTAACGAAGAC. Protein: CASGAGGLNED. The full CDR3 reads CASGAGGLNEDTQYF.

With respect to this clone: The junction shows a germline mismatch at one end, possibly a read error. The gene names here belong to mouse. The read terminates 4 residues before the CDR3 end, so the remaining end is supplied by the germline J gene. The chain links TRBV5 to TRBJ1-4, with D unclear. This CDR3 has 14 residues. Germline CDR1 and CDR2: LGHNA and YNLKQL (reference sequence). CDR3 bases read: TGTTCCAGCAGCCAAGATCTCAGCAACGAA. It is translated as CSSSQDLSNE. The CDR3, in full, reads CSSSQDLSNERLFF.

This clone was counted a few times. Gene labels here are mouse ones. The read is 4 residues too short to cover the CDR3 end, so that end is filled in from the germline J gene. The rearrangement links TRBV13-1 to TRBJ2-3, with D possibly being TRBD1 (5 bases). Trimming took off 2 bases at V and 0 bases at J, with 10 bases between the two ends. This CDR3 region has 15 residues. CDR1 is NSHNY, CDR2 SYGAGN, per germline. The CDR3 reads CASSEIRGSAETLYF. The CDR3 bases that were read are TGTGCCAGCAGTGAGATAAGGGGTAGTGCAGAA.

This clone has only a few counts. These gene names are mouse names. The read ends 4 residues before the CDR3 terminus; that terminus is restored from the germline J gene. The chain uses TRBV1 and TRBJ2-2, with 11 bases lining up with TRBD2. CDR3 size: 19 residues. CDR1 is NSQYPW and CDR2 is LRSPGD in the germline V gene (reference sequence). Trimming removed 0 bases from V and 0 bases from J; junction bases left unmatched: 6. The CDR3 DNA, read in part, is TGCACCTGCAGTGCAGAGAAAAACTGGGGGGGCGCAAACACCGGG. Its protein product is CTCSAEKNWGGANTG. Given in full, the CDR3 is CTCSAEKNWGGANTGQLYF.

As regards this clone: The genes are named according to mouse. From the germline J gene comes the end of the CDR3, since the read stops 4 residues before it. The chain uses TRBV19 and TRBJ2-7; 7 positions match TRBD2. This CDR3 is built from 14 residues. CDR1 is FNHDT and CDR2 is SITEND in the germline V gene (reference sequence). The CDR3 spells CASSMSLGDYEQYF. The covered CDR3 bases are TGTGCCAGCAGTATGAGCCTGGGGGATTAT.

On this clone itself: The germline and genes are mouse ones. The read terminates 4 residues before the CDR3 end, so the remaining end is supplied by the germline J gene. The V gene is TRBV13-3, the J gene TRBJ2-7; D might be TRBD2 (7 bases). In germline, CDR1 is NNHDY, CDR2 SYVADS. This CDR3 region has 12 residues. The covered CDR3 bases are TGTGCCAGCACCACGGGGGGCGAT. Amino acid sequence: CASTTGGD. The entire CDR3 is CASTTGGDEQYF.

A remark on this clone: The gene names given are mouse names. Read coverage stops 4 residues before the CDR3 terminus; the germline J gene supplies the remainder. V usage is TRBV13-3 and J usage is TRBJ2-3, with D perhaps TRBD2 (6 bases). CDR3 length: 15 amino acids. V was pared by 5 bases and J by 0 bases, with 13 bases between. Germline loops: CDR1 NNHDY, CDR2 SYVADS. CDR3 protein: CASRPGVTSAETLYF. The sequenced part of the CDR3 DNA is TGTGCCAGCAGGCCTGGGGTTACTAGTGCAGAA.

The sample holds a few counts of this clone. The gene names given are mouse names. The CDR3 end falls 4 residues outside the read, so it is completed with the germline J gene. This chain connects TRBV1 to TRBJ2-7; 11 nucleotides line up with TRBD1. CDR3 size: 15 residues. Germline V CDR1 and CDR2: NSQYPW, LRSPGD (reference sequence). Incomplete CDR3 DNA: TGCACCTGCAGTGCGGGGACAGGGGGAGATTAT. Translating it yields CTCSAGTGGDY. The whole CDR3 is CTCSAGTGGDYEQYF.

A few counts support this clone. Mouse gene names and germline throughout. The read terminates 4 residues before the CDR3 end, so the remaining end is supplied by the germline J gene. This chain links TRBV12-1 with TRBJ2-1, with D hard to call. Germline V gene lookup returns CDR1 SGHSN and CDR2 HYEKVE. This CDR3 comprises 12 residues. The CDR3 DNA, read in part, is TGTGCCAGCTCTCTCGTCTGGGCT. Residues: CASSLVWA. The whole CDR3 protein reads CASSLVWAEQFF.

In regard to this clone: Gene names and germline match the mouse. The CDR3 extends 4 residues past the end of the read, so its final part is completed from the germline J gene. This chain connects TRBV19 to TRBJ1-4; maybe TRBD1 (6 bases). This CDR3 contains 14 residues. Between the trimmed V and J ends, which lost 5 bases and 4 bases, there was a span of 12 bases. Germline values: CDR1 FNHDT, CDR2 SITEND (reference sequence). This chain's CDR3 is CASRTGTNNERLFF. Partial CDR3 DNA: TGTGCCAGCAGAACCGGGACAAACAACGAA.

On this clone itself: Gene names follow the mouse nomenclature. The CDR3 end is not reached by the read, which stops 4 residues before it; the germline J gene fills it in. V and J are TRBV1 and TRBJ2-7; 7 nucleotides match TRBD1. V lost 0 bases and J lost 3; bases outside the gene matches: 5. From germline, CDR1 is NSQYPW and CDR2 LRSPGD (reference sequence). This CDR3 contains 15 residues. CDR3 region: CTCSADTTGDYEQYF. The covered CDR3 bases are TGCACCTGCAGTGCAGATACAACAGGGGACTAT.

This clone was detected many times. Mouse gene names apply. The CDR3 end lies 4 residues beyond the end of the read and is filled in from the germline J gene. The chain joins TRBV13-3 to TRBJ2-3, with a possible D match to TRBD2 (6 bases). Germline lookup yields CDR1 NNHDY and CDR2 SYVADS. V was trimmed by 4 bases and J by 2 bases, leaving 14 bases between them. The CDR3 is made up of 15 amino acids. CDR3 bases read: TGTGCCAGCAGTTCTGACTGGAGATTTGCAGAA. It encodes CASSSDWRFAE. The full CDR3 reads CASSSDWRFAETLYF.

In the case of this clone: The genes and germline here are from mouse. The CDR3 end lies 4 residues beyond the end of the read and is filled in from the germline J gene. V usage is TRBV13-1 and J usage is TRBJ2-3, with D perhaps matching TRBD2 (6 bases). The CDR3 extends over 16 amino acids. CDR1 and CDR2 from the germline V gene are NSHNY and SYGAGN. V was clipped by 0 bases and J by 0 bases, with 11 bases between them. This CDR3 is CASSDAGWGSAETLYF. The sequenced CDR3 bases are TGTGCCAGCAGTGATGCGGGGTGGGGGAGTGCAGAA.

This clone was recorded a few times. Germline and genes here are mouse. The CDR3 extends 4 residues past the end of the read, so its final part is completed from the germline J gene. V and J are TRBV1 and TRBJ2-7; 7 nucleotides line up with TRBD2. The germline gives CDR1 NSQYPW, CDR2 LRSPGD (reference sequence). This CDR3 comprises 14 residues. The CDR3 region is CTCSAGLGEYEQYF. The CDR3 bases that were read are TGCACCTGCAGTGCTGGGCTGGGGGAGTAT.

About this clone itself: The genes and germline here are from mouse. The CDR3 end falls 4 residues outside the read, so it is completed with the germline J gene. The chain carries TRBV19 and TRBJ1-2, with a tentative D call TRBD1 (5 bases). The germline gives CDR1 FNHDT, CDR2 SITEND (reference sequence). The CDR3 totals 12 residues. CDR3 DNA, as far as it was read: TGTGCCAGCAGGGGACTGGGGGGC. Residues: CASRGLGG. The full CDR3 sequence reads CASRGLGGDYTF. The full variable domain, in which reference TRBV19 and TRBJ1-2 provide the parts outside the CDR3, is GGIITQTPKFLIGQEGQKLTLKCQQNFNHDTMYWYRQDSGKGLRLIYYSITENDLQKGDLSEGYDASREKKSSFSLTVTSAQKNEMAVFLCASRGLGGDYTFGSGTRLLVI.

A word on this clone: Any gene name here is a mouse gene name. Read sequence stops 4 residues before the CDR3 end, and the germline J gene provides the missing end. The chain employs TRBV19 and TRBJ1-4, with D perhaps TRBD1 (5 bases). Germline CDR1 reads FNHDT; CDR2 reads SITEND (reference sequence). There are 14 residues in the CDR3. The germline V and J ends were trimmed by 2 bases and 6 bases, with 11 bases remaining between them. The CDR3 DNA, read in part, is TGTGCCAGCAGTATGCGGGTGGGGGACGAA. Translating it yields CASSMRVGDE. The CDR3 reads in full as CASSMRVGDERLFF.

This clone was observed a handful of times. Gene names and germline match the mouse. The read halts 4 residues ahead of the CDR3 end, with the missing end drawn from the germline J gene. The V call is TRBV1, the J call TRBJ2-3; 9 bases align to TRBD1. V was pared by 5 bases and J by 4 bases, with 7 bases of the junction left unmatched. CDR1 is NSQYPW and CDR2 is LRSPGD in the germline V gene (reference sequence). The CDR3 consists of 15 residues. The covered CDR3 bases are TGCACCTGCAGTCCTGGGGGACAGGGTCCAGAA. This sequence encodes CTCSPGGQGPE. The complete CDR3 sequence is CTCSPGGQGPETLYF.

This clone was observed a handful of times. Each gene name is a mouse one. With the read ending 4 residues before the CDR3 end, the germline J gene is used to fill in that end. The chain uses TRBV1 and TRBJ2-3; 8 bases line up with TRBD2. Germline V lookup: CDR1 NSQYPW, CDR2 LRSPGD (reference sequence). This CDR3 is 14 amino acids long. The trim removed 4 bases at V and 3 bases at J, leaving 3 bases unmatched. CDR3 in amino acids: CTCSVGLGAETLYF. CDR3 bases read: TGCACCTGCAGTGTCGGACTGGGCGCAGAA.

Many counts were recorded for this clone. Mouse names are used for the genes. The read ends 4 residues before the CDR3 terminus; that terminus is restored from the germline J gene. V and J are TRBV13-3 and TRBJ2-3, with D perhaps matching TRBD1 (6 bases). The CDR3 spans 15 residues. The germline gives CDR1 NNHDY, CDR2 SYVADS. Trimming stripped 4 bases from V and 0 bases from J, with 12 bases between. The part of the CDR3 DNA that was read is TGTGCCAGCAGTATTCGGGACAATAGTGCAGAA. Translating it yields CASSIRDNSAE. The whole CDR3 region reads CASSIRDNSAETLYF.

Of note for this clone: Genes and germline are mouse. The read ends 4 residues shy of where the CDR3 ends; the end is completed using the germline J gene. The rearrangement uses TRBV1 and TRBJ1-2; D gene unclear. Trimming left V 0 bases short and J 1 base short, with 12 bases between. Germline assignment: CDR1 NSQYPW and CDR2 LRSPGD (reference sequence). This CDR3 is 16 amino acids long. CDR3 region: CTCSADLGRINSDYTF. The DNA read from the CDR3 is TGCACCTGCAGTGCAGATTTGGGGAGAATAAACTCC.